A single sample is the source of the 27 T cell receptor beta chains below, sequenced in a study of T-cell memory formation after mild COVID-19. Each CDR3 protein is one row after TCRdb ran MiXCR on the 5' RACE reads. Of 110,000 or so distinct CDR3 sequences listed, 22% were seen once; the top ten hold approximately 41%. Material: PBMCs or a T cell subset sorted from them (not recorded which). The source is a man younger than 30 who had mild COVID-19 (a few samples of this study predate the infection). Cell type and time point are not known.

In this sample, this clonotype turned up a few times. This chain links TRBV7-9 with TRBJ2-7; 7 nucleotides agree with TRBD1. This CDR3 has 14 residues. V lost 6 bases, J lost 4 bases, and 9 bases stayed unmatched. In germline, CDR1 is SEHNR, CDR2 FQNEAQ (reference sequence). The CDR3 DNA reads TGTGCCAGCAGTCACAGGGGAAACGAGTACGAGCAGTACTTC. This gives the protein CASSHRGNEYEQYF.

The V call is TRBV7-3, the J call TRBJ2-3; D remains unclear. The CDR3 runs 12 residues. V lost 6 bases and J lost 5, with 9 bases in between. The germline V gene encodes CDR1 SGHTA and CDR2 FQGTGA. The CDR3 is CASRWFIDTQYF. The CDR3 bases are TGTGCCAGCAGGTGGTTTATAGATACGCAGTATTTT.

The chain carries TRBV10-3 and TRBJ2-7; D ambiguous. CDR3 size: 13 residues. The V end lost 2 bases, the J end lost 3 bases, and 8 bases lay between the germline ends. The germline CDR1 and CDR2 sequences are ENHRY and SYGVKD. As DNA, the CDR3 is TGTGCCATCAGTGAGAGAATCTACTACGAGCAGTACTTC. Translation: CAISERIYYEQYF.

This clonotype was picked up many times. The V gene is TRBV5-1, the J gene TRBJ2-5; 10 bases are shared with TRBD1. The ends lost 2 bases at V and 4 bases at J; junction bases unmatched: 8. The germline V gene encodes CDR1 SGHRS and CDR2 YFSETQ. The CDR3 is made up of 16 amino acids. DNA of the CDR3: TGCGCCAGCAGCTTTTACGGGACAGGGGCGTCAGAGACCCAGTACTTC. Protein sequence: CASSFYGTGASETQYF.

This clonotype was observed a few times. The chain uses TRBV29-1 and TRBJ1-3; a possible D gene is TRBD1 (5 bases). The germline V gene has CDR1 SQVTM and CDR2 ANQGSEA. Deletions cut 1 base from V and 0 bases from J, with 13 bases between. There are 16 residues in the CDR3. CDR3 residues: CSVEGVQGNSGNTIYF. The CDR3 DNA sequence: TGCAGCGTTGAAGGGGTCCAGGGAAACTCTGGAAACACCATATATTTT.

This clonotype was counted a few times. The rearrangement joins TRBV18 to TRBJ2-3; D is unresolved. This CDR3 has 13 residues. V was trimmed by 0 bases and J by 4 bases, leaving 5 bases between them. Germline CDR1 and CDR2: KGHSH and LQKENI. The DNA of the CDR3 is TGTGCCAGCTCACCACCTTTTGCAGATACGCAGTATTTT. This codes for CASSPPFADTQYF. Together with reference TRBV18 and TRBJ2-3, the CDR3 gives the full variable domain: NAGVMQNPRHLVRRRGQEARLRCSPMKGHSHVYWYRQLPEEGLKFMVYLQKENIIDESGMPKERFSAEFPKEGPSILRIQQVVRGDSAAYFCASSPPFADTQYFGPGTRLTVL.

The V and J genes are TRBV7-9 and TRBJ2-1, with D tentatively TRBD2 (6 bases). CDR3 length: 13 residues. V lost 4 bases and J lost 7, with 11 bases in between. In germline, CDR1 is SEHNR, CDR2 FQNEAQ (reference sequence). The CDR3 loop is CASSSGTPNEQFF. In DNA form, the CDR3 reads TGTGCCAGCAGCTCCGGGACTCCAAATGAGCAGTTCTTC. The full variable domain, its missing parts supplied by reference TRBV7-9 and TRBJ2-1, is DTGVSQNPRHKITKRGQNVTFRCDPISEHNRLYWYRQTLGQGPEFLTYFQNEAQLEKSRLLSDRFSAERPKGSFSTLEIQRTEQGDSAMYLCASSSGTPNEQFFGPGTRLTVL.

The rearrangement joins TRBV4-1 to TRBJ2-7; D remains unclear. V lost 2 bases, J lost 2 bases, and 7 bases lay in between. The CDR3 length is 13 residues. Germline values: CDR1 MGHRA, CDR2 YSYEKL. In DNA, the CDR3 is TGCGCCAGCAGCCAACGCGTAGCCTACGAGCAGTACTTC. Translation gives CASSQRVAYEQYF.

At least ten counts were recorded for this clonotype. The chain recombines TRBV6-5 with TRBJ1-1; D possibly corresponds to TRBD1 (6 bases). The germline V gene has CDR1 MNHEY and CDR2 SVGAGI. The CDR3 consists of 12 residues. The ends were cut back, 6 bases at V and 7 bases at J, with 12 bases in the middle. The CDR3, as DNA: TGTGCCAGCAGCCCCGGACAGCTTGAAGCTTTCTTT. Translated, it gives CASSPGQLEAFF.

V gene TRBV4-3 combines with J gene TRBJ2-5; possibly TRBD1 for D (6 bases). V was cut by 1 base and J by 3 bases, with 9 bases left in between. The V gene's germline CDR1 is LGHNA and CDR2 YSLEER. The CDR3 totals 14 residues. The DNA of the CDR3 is TGCGCCAGCAGCCAAGCTAACAGGGAAGAGACCCAGTACTTC. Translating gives CASSQANREETQYF.

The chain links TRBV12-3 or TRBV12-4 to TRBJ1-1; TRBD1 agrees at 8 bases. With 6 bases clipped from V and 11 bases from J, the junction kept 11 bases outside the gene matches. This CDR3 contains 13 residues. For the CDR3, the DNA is TGTGCCAGCAGCCAGGGGGCCCACGGCGGCGCTTTCTTT. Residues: CASSQGAHGGAFF.

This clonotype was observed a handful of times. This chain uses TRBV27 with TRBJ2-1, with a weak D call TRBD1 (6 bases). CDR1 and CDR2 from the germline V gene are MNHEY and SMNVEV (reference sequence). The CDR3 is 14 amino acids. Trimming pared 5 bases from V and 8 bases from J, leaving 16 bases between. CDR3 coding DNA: TGTGCCAGCAGTATAGGACAGACATACGATGAGCAGTTCTTC. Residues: CASSIGQTYDEQFF.

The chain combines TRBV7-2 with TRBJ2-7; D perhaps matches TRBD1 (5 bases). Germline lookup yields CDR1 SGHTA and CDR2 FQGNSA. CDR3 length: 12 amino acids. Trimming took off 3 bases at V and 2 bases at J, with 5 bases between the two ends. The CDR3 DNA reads TGTGCCAGCAGCTTGACAGCCTACGAGCAGTACGTC. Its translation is CASSLTAYEQYV.

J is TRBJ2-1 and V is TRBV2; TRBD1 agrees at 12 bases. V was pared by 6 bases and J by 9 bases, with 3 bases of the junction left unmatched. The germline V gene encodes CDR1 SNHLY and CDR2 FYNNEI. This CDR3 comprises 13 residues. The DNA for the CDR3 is TGTGCCAGCAGCCCGGGACAGGGGGCTGAGCAGTTCTTC. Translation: CASSPGQGAEQFF.

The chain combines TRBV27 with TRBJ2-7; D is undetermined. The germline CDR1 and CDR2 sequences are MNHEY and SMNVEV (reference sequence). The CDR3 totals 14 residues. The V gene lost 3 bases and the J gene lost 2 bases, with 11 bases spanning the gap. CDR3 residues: CASSLVADAYEQYF. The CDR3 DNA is TGTGCCAGCAGTTTGGTCGCTGATGCCTACGAGCAGTACTTC.

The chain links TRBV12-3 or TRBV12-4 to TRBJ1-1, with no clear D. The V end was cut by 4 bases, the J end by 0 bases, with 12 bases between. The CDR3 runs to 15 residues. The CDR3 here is CASSSPETVNTEAFF. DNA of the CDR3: TGTGCCAGCAGTTCACCTGAGACGGTGAACACTGAAGCTTTCTTT.

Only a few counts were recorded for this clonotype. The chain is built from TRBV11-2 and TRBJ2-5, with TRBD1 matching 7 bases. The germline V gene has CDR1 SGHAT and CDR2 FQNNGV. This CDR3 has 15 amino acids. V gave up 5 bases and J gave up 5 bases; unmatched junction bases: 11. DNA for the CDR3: TGTGCCAGCAGCCCGACAGGGTGGTCGCGGGAGACCCAGTACTTC. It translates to CASSPTGWSRETQYF.

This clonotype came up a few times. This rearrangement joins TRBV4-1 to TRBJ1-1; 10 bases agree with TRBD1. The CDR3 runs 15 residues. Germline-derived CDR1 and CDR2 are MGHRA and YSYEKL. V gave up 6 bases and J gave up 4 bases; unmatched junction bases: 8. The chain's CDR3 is CASSLTGGGRTEAFF. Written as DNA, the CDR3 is TGCGCCAGCAGTCTGACAGGGGGCGGGCGCACTGAAGCTTTCTTT.

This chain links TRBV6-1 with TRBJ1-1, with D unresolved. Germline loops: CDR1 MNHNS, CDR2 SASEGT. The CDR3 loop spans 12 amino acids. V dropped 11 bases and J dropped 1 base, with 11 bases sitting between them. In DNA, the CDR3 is TGTGCCTGCGGGAGTAGGAACACTGAAGCTTTCTTT. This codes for CACGSRNTEAFF.

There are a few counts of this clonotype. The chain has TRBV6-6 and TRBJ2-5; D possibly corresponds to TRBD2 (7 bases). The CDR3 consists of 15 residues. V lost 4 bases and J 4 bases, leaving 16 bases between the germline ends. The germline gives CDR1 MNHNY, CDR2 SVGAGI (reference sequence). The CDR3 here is CASSLTSRGAETQYF. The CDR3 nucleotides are TGTGCCAGCAGTTTGACTAGCCGGGGGGCAGAGACCCAGTACTTC.

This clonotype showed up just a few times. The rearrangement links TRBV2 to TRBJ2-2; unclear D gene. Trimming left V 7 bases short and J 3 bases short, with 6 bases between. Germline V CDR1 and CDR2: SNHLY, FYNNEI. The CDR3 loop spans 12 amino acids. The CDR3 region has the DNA TGTGCCAGCAAGGTGCACACCGGGGAGCTGTTTTTT. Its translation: CASKVHTGELFF.

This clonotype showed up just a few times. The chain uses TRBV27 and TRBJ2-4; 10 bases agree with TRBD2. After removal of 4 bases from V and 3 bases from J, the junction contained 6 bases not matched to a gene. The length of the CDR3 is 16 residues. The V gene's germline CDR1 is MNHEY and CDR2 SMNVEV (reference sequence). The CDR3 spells CASSSSGGRGKNIQYF. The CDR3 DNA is TGTGCCAGCAGTTCTAGCGGGGGACGCGGCAAAAACATTCAGTACTTC.

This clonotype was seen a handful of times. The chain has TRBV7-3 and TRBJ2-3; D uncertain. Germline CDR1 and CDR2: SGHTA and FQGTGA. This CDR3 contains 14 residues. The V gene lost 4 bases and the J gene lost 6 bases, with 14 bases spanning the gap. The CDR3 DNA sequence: TGTGCCAGCAGCTCCGACGGAACCGTGGATACGCAGTATTTT. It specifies CASSSDGTVDTQYF.

CDR3 nucleotide sequence: TGCAGTGCTAGAGTAAGGGGGGGGACTGAAGCTTTCTTT. The encoded protein is CSARVRGGTEAFF. This chain joins TRBV20-1 and TRBJ1-1, with D maybe TRBD1 (6 bases). V shed 1 base and J shed 5 bases, with 11 bases lying between them. This CDR3 has 13 residues. Germline-derived CDR1 and CDR2 are DFQATT and SNEGSKA (reference sequence).

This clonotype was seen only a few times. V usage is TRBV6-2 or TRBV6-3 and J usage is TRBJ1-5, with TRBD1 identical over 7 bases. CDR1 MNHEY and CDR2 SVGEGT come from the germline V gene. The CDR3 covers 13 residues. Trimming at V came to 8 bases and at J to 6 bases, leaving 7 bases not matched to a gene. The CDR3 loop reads CASEGRGTQPQHF. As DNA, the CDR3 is TGTGCCAGCGAGGGCAGGGGGACTCAGCCCCAGCATTTT.

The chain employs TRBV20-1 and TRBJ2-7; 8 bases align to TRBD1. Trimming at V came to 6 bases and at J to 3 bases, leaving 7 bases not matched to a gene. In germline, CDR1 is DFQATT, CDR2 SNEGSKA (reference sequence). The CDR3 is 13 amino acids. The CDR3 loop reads CSASIGQGYEQYF. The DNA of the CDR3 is TGCAGTGCCTCCATTGGACAGGGCTACGAGCAGTACTTC.

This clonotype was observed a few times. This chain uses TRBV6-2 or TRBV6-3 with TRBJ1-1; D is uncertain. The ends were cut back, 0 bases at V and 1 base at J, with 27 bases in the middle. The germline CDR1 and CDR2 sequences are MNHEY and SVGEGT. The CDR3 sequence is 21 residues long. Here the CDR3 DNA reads TGTGCCAGCAGTTACTCGATCGAAAGCCACCCCTGGCGGAACCCGAACACTGAAGCTTTCTTT. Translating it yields CASSYSIESHPWRNPNTEAFF.